The source of this T cell receptor (beta chain) is a study of control samples from healthy donors and cancer patients. The germline CDR1 and CDR2 sequences are SGHDT and YYEEEE. Trimming left V 0 bases short and J 13 bases short, with 8 bases between. This CDR3 is 11 amino acids long. Produced via immunoSEQ multiplex PCR; TCRdb's table is partial and in-frame only. The sample consists of about 120,000 clones, more than 70% of them appearing once. This chain connects TRBV5-6 to TRBJ2-1; D gene unclear. Sequenced: blood. This clonotype originated in a man aged 35-49 years in good health. CDR3 in DNA: TGTGCCAGCAGCTTGGAGGGATCCCAGTTCTTC. Translating it yields CASSLEGSQFF.